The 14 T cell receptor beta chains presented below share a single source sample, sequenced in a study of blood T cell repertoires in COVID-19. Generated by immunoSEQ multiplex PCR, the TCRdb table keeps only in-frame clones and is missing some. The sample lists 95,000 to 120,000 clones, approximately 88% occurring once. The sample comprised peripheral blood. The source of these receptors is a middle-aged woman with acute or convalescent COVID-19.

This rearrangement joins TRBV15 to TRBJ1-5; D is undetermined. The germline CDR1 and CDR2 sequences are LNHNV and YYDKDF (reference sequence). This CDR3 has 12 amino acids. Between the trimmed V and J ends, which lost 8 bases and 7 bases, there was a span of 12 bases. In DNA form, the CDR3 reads TGTGCCACCTCATGGCCTCACCAGCCCCAGCATTTT. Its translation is CATSWPHQPQHF.

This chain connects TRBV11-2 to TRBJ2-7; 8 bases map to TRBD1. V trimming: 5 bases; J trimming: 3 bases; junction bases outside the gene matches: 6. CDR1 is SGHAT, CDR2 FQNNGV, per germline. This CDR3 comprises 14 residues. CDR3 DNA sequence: TGTGCCAGCAGCCCCACCGGGACAGGCTACGAGCAGTACTTC. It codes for CASSPTGTGYEQYF.

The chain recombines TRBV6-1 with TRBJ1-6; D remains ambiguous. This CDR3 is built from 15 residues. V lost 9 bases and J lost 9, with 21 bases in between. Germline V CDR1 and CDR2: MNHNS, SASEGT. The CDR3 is CASKNEAGISSPLHF. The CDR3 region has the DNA TGTGCCAGTAAGAACGAAGCCGGGATAAGTTCACCCCTCCACTTT.

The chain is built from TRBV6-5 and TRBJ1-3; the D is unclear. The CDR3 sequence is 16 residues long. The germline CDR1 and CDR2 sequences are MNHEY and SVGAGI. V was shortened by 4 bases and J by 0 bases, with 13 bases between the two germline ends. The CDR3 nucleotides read TGTGCCAGCAGTTCGGCGGCGCTTAGCTCTGGAAACACCATATATTTT. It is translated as CASSSAALSSGNTIYF.

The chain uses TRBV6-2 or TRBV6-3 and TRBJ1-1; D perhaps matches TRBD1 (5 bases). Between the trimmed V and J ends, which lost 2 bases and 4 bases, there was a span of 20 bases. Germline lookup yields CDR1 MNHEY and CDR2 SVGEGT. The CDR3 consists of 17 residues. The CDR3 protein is CASSYQEVRWRGTEAFF. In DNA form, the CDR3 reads TGTGCCAGCAGTTACCAAGAGGTCAGGTGGAGGGGCACTGAAGCTTTCTTT.

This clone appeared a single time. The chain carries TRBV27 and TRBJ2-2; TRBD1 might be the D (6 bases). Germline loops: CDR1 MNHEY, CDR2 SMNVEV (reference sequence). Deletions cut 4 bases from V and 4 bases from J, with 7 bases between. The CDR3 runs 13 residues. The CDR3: CASSWTVTGELFF. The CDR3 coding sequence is TGTGCCAGCAGTTGGACAGTCACCGGGGAGCTGTTTTTT.

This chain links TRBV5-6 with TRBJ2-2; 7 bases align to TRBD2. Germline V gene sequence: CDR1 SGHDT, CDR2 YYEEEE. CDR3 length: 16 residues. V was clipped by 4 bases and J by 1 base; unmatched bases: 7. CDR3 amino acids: CASSVLTGGNTGELFF. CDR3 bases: TGTGCCAGCAGCGTCCTAACGGGAGGGAACACCGGGGAGCTGTTTTTT.

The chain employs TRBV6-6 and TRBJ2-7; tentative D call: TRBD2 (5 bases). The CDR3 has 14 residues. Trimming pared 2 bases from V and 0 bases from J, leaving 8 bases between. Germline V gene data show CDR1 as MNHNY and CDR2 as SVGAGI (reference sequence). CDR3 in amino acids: CASSYGEFSYEQYF. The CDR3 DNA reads TGTGCCAGCAGTTACGGGGAGTTCTCCTACGAGCAGTACTTC.

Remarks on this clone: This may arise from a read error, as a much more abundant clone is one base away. CDR3 region: CASSLQGTYEQYF. CDR3 DNA: TGTGCCAGCAGCCTACAGGGGACCTACGAGCAGTACTTC. The chain uses TRBV12-3 or TRBV12-4 and TRBJ2-7; TRBD1 matches at 7 bases. The length of the CDR3 is 13 residues. The V segment lost 6 bases and the J segment 2 bases; nucleotides outside the gene matches: 4.

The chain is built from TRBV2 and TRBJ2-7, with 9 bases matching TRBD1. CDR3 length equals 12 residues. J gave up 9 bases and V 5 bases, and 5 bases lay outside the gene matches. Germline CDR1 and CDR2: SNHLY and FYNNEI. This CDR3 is CASSSGQGRQYF. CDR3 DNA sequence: TGTGCCAGCAGTTCAGGACAGGGGAGGCAGTACTTC.

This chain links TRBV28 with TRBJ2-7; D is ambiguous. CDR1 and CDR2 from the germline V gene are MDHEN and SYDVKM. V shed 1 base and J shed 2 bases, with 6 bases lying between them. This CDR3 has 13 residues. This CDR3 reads CASSLSTAYEQYF. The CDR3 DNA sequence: TGTGCCAGCAGTTTATCTACGGCCTACGAGCAGTACTTC. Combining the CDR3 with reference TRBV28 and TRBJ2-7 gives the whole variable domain DVKVTQSSRYLVKRTGEKVFLECVQDMDHENMFWYRQDPGLGLRLIYFSYDVKMKEKGDIPEGYSVSREKKERFSLILESASTNQTSMYLCASSLSTAYEQYFGPGTRLTVT.

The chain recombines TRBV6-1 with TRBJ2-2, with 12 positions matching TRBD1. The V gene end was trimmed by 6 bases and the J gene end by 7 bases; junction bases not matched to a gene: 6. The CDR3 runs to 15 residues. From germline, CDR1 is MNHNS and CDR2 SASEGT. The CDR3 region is CASRDGTGGFGELFF. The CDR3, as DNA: TGTGCCAGCAGAGATGGGACAGGGGGCTTCGGGGAGCTGTTTTTT.

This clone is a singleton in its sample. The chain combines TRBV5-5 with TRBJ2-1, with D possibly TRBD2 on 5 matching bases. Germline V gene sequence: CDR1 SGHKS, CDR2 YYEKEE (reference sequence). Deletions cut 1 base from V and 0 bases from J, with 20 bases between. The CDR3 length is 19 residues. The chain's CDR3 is CASSLLGVKGTSSYNEQFF. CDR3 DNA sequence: TGTGCCAGCAGCTTGTTGGGAGTTAAGGGCACTAGCTCCTACAATGAGCAGTTCTTC.

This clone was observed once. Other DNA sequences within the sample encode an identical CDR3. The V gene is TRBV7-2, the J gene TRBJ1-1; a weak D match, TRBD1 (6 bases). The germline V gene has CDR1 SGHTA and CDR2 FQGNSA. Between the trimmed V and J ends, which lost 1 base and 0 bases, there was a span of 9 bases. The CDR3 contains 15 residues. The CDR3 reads CASSLDRAVNTEAFF. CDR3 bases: TGTGCCAGCAGCTTAGACAGGGCCGTGAACACTGAAGCTTTCTTT.